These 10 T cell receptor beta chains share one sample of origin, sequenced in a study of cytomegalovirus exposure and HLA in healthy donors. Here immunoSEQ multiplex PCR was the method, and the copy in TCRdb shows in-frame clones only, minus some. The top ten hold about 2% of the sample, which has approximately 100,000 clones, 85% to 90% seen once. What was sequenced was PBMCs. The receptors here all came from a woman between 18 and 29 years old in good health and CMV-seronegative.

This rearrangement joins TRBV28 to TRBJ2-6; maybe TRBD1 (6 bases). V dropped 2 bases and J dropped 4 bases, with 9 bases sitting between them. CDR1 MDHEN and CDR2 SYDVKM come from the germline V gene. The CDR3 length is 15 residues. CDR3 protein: CASSLQGYGANVLTF. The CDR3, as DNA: TGTGCCAGCAGTTTACAGGGGTACGGGGCCAACGTCCTGACTTTC.

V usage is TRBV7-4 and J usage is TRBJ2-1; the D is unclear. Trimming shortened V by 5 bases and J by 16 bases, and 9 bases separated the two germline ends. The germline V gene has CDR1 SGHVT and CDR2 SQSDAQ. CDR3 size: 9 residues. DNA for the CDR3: TGTGCCAGCAGCGAGAGGTCCTTCTTC. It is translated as CASSERSFF. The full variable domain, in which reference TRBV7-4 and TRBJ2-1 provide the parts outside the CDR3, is GAGVSQSPRYKVAKRGRDVALRCDSISGHVTLYWYRQTLGQGSEVLTYSQSDAQRDKSGRPSGRFSAERPERSVSTLKIQRTEQGDSAVYLCASSERSFFGPGTRLTVL.

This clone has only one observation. Here the CDR3 DNA reads TGTGCCAGCAGCCAGGGGACAGTTCTAATCCTCACTGAAGCTTTCTTT. The encoded protein is CASSQGTVLILTEAFF. The chain recombines TRBV27 with TRBJ1-1; 7 nucleotides match TRBD1. The junction had 14 bases not matched to a gene; V was cut back by 6 bases and J by 4 bases. Germline loops: CDR1 MNHEY, CDR2 SMNVEV (reference sequence). The CDR3 spans 16 residues.

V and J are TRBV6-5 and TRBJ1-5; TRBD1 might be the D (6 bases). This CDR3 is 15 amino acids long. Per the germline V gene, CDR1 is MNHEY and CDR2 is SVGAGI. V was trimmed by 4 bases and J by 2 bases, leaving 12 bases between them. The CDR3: CASSSGGVRNQPQHF. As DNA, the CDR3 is TGTGCCAGCAGTTCTGGGGGCGTTCGCAATCAGCCCCAGCATTTT.

As DNA, the CDR3 is TGTGCCAGCAGCCTAGCACGGCCTGGGGCCAACGTCCTGACTTTC. This encodes CASSLARPGANVLTF. This chain links TRBV6-5 with TRBJ2-6; D perhaps matches TRBD2 (5 bases). CDR1 and CDR2 (germline): MNHEY, SVGAGI. Deletions cut 6 bases from V and 2 bases from J, with 11 bases between. The CDR3 has 15 residues.

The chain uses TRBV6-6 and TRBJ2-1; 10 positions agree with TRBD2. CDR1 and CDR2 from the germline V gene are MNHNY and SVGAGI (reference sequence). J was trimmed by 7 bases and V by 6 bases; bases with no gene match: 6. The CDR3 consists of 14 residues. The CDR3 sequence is CASRPFSGRNEQFF. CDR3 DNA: TGTGCCAGCAGGCCATTTAGCGGGAGGAATGAGCAGTTCTTC.

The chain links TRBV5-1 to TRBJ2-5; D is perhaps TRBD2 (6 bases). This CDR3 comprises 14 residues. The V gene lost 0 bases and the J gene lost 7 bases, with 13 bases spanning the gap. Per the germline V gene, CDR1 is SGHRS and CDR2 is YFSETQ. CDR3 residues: CASSLDGLGGTQYF. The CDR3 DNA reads TGCGCCAGCAGCTTGGACGGGCTCGGGGGGACCCAGTACTTC. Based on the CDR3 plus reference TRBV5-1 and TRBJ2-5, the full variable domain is KAGVTQTPRYLIKTRGQQVTLSCSPISGHRSVSWYQQTPGQGLQFLFEYFSETQRNKGNFPGRFSGRQFSNSRSEMNVSTLELGDSALYLCASSLDGLGGTQYFGPGTRLLVL.

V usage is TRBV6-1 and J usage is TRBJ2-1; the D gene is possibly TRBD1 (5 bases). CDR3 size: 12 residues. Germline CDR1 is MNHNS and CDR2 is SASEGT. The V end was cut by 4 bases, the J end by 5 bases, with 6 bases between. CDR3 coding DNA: TGTGCCAGCAGTGTCAGGGACAATGAGCAGTTCTTC. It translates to CASSVRDNEQFF.

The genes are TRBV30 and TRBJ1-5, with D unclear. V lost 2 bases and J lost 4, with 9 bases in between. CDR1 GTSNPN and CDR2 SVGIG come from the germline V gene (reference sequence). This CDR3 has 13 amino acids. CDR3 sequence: CAWSPQQNQPQHF. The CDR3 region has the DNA TGTGCCTGGAGTCCACAGCAAAATCAGCCCCAGCATTTT. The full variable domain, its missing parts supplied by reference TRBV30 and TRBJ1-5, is SQTIHQWPATLVQPVGSPLSLECTVEGTSNPNLYWYRQAAGRGLQLLFYSVGIGQISSEVPQNLSASRPQDRQFILSSKKLLLSDSGFYLCAWSPQQNQPQHFGDGTRLSIL.

In DNA, the CDR3 is TGCGCCAGCAGCTTGGGACAGACGAGAGATACGCAGTATTTT. Translating gives CASSLGQTRDTQYF. This chain joins TRBV5-1 and TRBJ2-3, with D possibly matching TRBD1 (5 bases). The V gene lost 0 bases and the J gene lost 5 bases, with 10 bases spanning the gap. Germline CDR1 SGHRS, CDR2 YFSETQ. The CDR3 contains 14 residues.